The 13 T cell receptor beta chains listed next were all sequenced from one sample in a study of regulatory T cells in long-lasting Graves disease. The sample's time point: newly diagnosed GD, antithyroid drugs for less than 3 months. Preparation of the TCR library used RNA extracted from PBMCs. CDR3 regions were amplified by Arm-PCR using iRepertoire HTBI primers to build TCR beta libraries. From the multiplex PCR reads, TCRdb called clonotypes with MiXCR, one entry per CDR3 protein. Of more than 350,000 distinct CDR3 sequences listed, under 15% are singletons. In addition, the sample was reused for a study of T cells in Graves' hyperthyroidism and ophthalmopathy.

The input for sequencing was peripheral blood mononuclear cells (PBMCs), taken at new diagnosis, from a patient treated with antithyroid drugs. The receptors shown here come from a woman in her twenties or thirties with Graves disease.

The V gene is TRBV24-1, the J gene TRBJ2-7; no clear D. V gave up 0 bases and J gave up 2 bases, with 7 bases separating them. Germline lookup yields CDR1 KGHDR and CDR2 SFDVKD. The CDR3 totals 14 residues. CDR3 DNA: TGTGCCACCAGTGATTTGCAGGACCCCTACGAGCAGTACTTC. It yields the protein CATSDLQDPYEQYF.

This clonotype was counted at least ten times. The chain couples TRBV6-1 to TRBJ1-1; D is undetermined. CDR1 and CDR2 (germline): MNHNS, SASEGT. The CDR3 covers 18 residues. With 2 bases removed from V and 1 base from J, the gap between germline ends came to 20 bases. This chain's CDR3 is CASSEQLSSAVQNTEAFF. In DNA form, the CDR3 reads TGTGCCAGCAGTGAACAGTTAAGTTCGGCGGTGCAGAACACTGAAGCTTTCTTT.

This clonotype has a count of ten or more. The V and J genes are TRBV5-5 and TRBJ2-3; no firm D call. Germline values: CDR1 SGHKS, CDR2 YYEKEE (reference sequence). This CDR3 is 12 amino acids long. Trimming took off 7 bases at V and 1 base at J, with 7 bases between the two ends. Written as DNA, the CDR3 is TGTGCCAGCGAGCAGGGCACAGATACGCAGTATTTT. It translates to CASEQGTDTQYF.

In this sample, this clonotype turned up once. The chain couples TRBV19 to TRBJ2-7; 7 bases line up with TRBD2. Germline CDR1 and CDR2: LNHDA and SQIVND (reference sequence). The CDR3 has 15 amino acids. The V segment lost 5 bases and the J segment 0 bases; nucleotides outside the gene matches: 7. CDR3 sequence reads: CASSYTSVISYEQYF. The CDR3 DNA sequence: TGTGCCAGTAGTTACACTAGCGTGATCTCCTACGAGCAGTACTTC.

The chain uses TRBV5-6 and TRBJ2-3; 7 bases align to TRBD1. This CDR3 contains 16 residues. The V gene's germline CDR1 is SGHDT and CDR2 YYEEEE. Trimming cost V 3 bases and J 2 bases; bases outside gene matches: 9. DNA for the CDR3: TGTGCCAGCAGCTCAACCACACAGGGGATCACAGATACGCAGTATTTT. It translates to CASSSTTQGITDTQYF.

This clonotype has ten or more counts. CDR3: CASSSGTSGRSEQFF. The CDR3 nucleotides read TGTGCCAGCAGCTCGGGGACTAGCGGGAGAAGTGAGCAGTTCTTC. The gene calls are TRBV7-2 and TRBJ2-1; 14 bases align to TRBD2. Germline V gene lookup returns CDR1 SGHTA and CDR2 FQGNSA. This CDR3 comprises 15 residues. J lost 9 bases, V lost 4 bases, and 5 bases had no gene match.

This chain connects TRBV6-9 to TRBJ1-3; 10 bases are a match to TRBD1. Trimming removed 2 bases from V and 8 bases from J; junction bases left unmatched: 3. CDR3 length equals 14 residues. Per the germline V gene, CDR1 is MNHGY and CDR2 is SVAAGI. CDR3 sequence reads: CASSYQDRGDTIYF. The CDR3 coding sequence is TGTGCCAGCAGTTATCAGGACAGGGGGGACACCATATATTTT.

The chain couples TRBV20-1 to TRBJ2-3; perhaps TRBD2 as D (6 bases). The V gene's germline CDR1 is DFQATT and CDR2 SNEGSKA (reference sequence). The CDR3 sequence is 15 residues long. Trimming cost V 3 bases and J 4 bases, with 17 bases left between them. The CDR3 DNA is TGCAGTGCTAGCCCGCCTAGCGCCCTAGCAGATACGCAGTATTTT. Protein product: CSASPPSALADTQYF.

This clonotype came up many times. The chain employs TRBV10-3 and TRBJ2-7; TRBD2 matches 10 bases. CDR1 and CDR2 (germline): ENHRY, SYGVKD. V was clipped by 2 bases and J by 4 bases; unmatched bases: 8. The CDR3 runs 16 residues. The CDR3 sequence: CAISEDNSGRWYEQYF. CDR3 DNA sequence: TGTGCCATCAGTGAGGATAATAGCGGGAGGTGGTACGAGCAGTACTTC.

V is TRBV28 and J is TRBJ2-7; TRBD2 aligns across 10 bases. Trimming cost V 8 bases and J 3 bases; bases outside gene matches: 10. This CDR3 contains 15 residues. Per germline, CDR1 MDHEN and CDR2 SYDVKM. This chain's CDR3 is CASSTGPSGSYEQYF. The CDR3 DNA sequence: TGTGCCAGCTCAACGGGCCCTAGCGGGAGCTACGAGCAGTACTTC.

This clonotype appeared many times. This chain links TRBV27 with TRBJ2-6; D is possibly TRBD2 (5 bases). CDR1 MNHEY and CDR2 SMNVEV come from the germline V gene (reference sequence). Trimming cost V 5 bases and J 2 bases, with 10 bases left between them. CDR3 length: 15 residues. CDR3 nucleotides: TGTGCCAGCAGTCTGGACTCAACTGGGGCCAACGTCCTGACTTTC. Residues: CASSLDSTGANVLTF.

This chain links TRBV19 with TRBJ2-1; weak D call: TRBD1 (7 bases). V lost 5 bases, J lost 12 bases, and 29 bases lay in between. In germline, CDR1 is LNHDA, CDR2 SQIVND (reference sequence). The CDR3 is made up of 17 amino acids. The CDR3 sequence: CASSPQGGVRDNEWQFF. The CDR3 DNA follows: TGTGCCAGTAGTCCCCAGGGGGGAGTGAGGGACAATGAGTGGCAGTTCTTC.

There are many counts of this clonotype. The chain couples TRBV5-8 to TRBJ1-1, with 8 nucleotides matching TRBD1. The V gene end was trimmed by 3 bases and the J gene end by 1 base; junction bases not matched to a gene: 14. CDR3 size: 18 residues. Germline V gene lookup returns CDR1 SGHTS and CDR2 YDEGEE. CDR3 nucleotides: TGTGCCAGCAGCTCAGACGGACAGGGCTTGTTCGGGAACACTGAAGCTTTCTTT. It is translated as CASSSDGQGLFGNTEAFF.